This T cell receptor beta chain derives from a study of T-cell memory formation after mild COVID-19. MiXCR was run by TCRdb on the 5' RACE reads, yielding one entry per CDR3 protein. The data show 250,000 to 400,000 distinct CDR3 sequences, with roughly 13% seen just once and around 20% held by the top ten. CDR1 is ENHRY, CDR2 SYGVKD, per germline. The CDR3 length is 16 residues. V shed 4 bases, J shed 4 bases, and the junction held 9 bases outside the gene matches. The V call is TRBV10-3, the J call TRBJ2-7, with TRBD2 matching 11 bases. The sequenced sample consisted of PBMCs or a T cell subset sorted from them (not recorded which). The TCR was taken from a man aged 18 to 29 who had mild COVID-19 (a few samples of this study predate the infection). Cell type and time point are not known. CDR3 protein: CAISVSPSGGRYEQYF. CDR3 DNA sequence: TGTGCCATCAGTGTCAGTCCTAGCGGGGGGCGGTACGAGCAGTACTTC.